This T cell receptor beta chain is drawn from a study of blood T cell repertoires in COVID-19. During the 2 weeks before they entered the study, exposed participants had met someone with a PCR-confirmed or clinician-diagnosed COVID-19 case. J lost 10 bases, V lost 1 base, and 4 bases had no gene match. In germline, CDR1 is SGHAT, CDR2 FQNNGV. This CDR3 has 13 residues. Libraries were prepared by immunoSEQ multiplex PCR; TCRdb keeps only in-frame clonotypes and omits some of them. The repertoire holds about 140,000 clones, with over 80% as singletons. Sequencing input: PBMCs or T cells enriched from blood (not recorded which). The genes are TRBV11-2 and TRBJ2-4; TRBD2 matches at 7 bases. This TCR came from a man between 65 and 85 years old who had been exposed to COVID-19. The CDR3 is CASSLVEGGIQYF. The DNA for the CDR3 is TGTGCCAGCAGCTTAGTAGAGGGAGGGATTCAGTACTTC.